This T cell receptor beta chain derives from a study of blood T cells in healthy people across ages. This clonotype was seen a handful of times. Its specificity is unknown. The germline V gene encodes CDR1 ENHRY and CDR2 SYGVKD. After removal of 4 bases from V and 4 bases from J, the junction contained 10 bases not matched to a gene. CDR3 size: 16 residues. Regarding the study as a whole: Greater diversity and more naive CD4+ cells were seen in long-lived donors than in aged donors. Donor CMV status was unknown, possibly confounding expanded clonotype changes.

Sample donors were healthy Caucasian individuals that came from Russia, aged roughly 6 to 95. Primers used in a second PCR of about 6 to 11 cycles were a sample-barcoded 5' primer and a J-beta primer mix. CDR3-containing paired-end reads numbering at least 2.5 million came from each sample. From the 5' RACE reads, TCRdb called clonotypes with MiXCR, one entry per CDR3 protein. The sample carries 1.5 million to 2 million distinct CDR3 sequences, approximately 30% recorded once. The V and J genes are TRBV10-3 and TRBJ2-3, with TRBD2 matching over 8 bases. Sequencing input: blood. The clonotype was recovered from a woman aged 25 to 45 in good health. The CDR3 DNA sequence: TGTGCCATCAGTGTTCCCCGCGGACTAGCCGCAGATACGCAGTATTTT. Translating gives CAISVPRGLAADTQYF.